This section outlines one TCR beta chain sequence together with its context. The source of the sample is a study of follicular helper T cells after annual influenza vaccination. Sequencing used immunoSEQ multiplex PCR; TCRdb keeps in-frame clones, though not all of them. This sample carries roughly 6,100 clones, approximately 78% of them seen once, and the ten largest clones take 0.6% to 0.95%. Trimming stripped 0 bases from V and 6 bases from J, with 14 bases between. Germline lookup yields CDR1 LGHNA and CDR2 YSLEER. This CDR3 is 15 amino acids long. Stated time point: 2015-2016 season, pre-vaccination.

The origin of this receptor is an adult who received the influenza vaccine. The starting material was CXCR5- memory CD4+ T cells sorted from blood, obtained on the day of influenza vaccination. The chain combines TRBV4-3 with TRBJ1-2, with TRBD1 as a possible D gene (5 bases). In DNA, the CDR3 is TGCGCCAGCAGCCAAGATCCTGGCAGGGACCATGGCTACACCTTC. It is translated as CASSQDPGRDHGYTF.